Shown below are 18 T cell receptor beta chains from a single sample sequenced in a study of ipilimumab plus nivolumab after autologous stem cell transplantation. The repertoire was sequenced with immunoSEQ multiplex PCR; TCRdb's copy has only in-frame clones and lacks some. This table holds some 43,000 clones, nearly 90% found once. Sample: PBMCs, taken in a trial of ipilimumab plus nivolumab as post-transplant consolidation. Receptors originate from a male donor with multiple myeloma.

The rearrangement uses TRBV7-3 and TRBJ1-1; the D gene is possibly TRBD1 (6 bases). With 1 base removed from V and 7 bases from J, the gap between germline ends came to 10 bases. Germline CDR1 SGHTA, CDR2 FQGTGA. The CDR3 is made up of 13 amino acids. The CDR3 is CASSLNRDDEAFF. The CDR3 DNA reads TGTGCCAGCAGCTTAAACAGGGACGATGAAGCTTTCTTT.

V and J are TRBV30 and TRBJ1-5; D is unclear. The CDR3 totals 13 residues. In germline, CDR1 is GTSNPN, CDR2 SVGIG (reference sequence). Trimming removed 3 bases from V and 6 bases from J, with 12 bases in between. The CDR3 here is CAWSAPESQPQHF. The DNA of the CDR3 is TGTGCCTGGAGCGCCCCAGAGTCTCAGCCCCAGCATTTT.

This clone was seen a single time. The chain carries TRBV29-1 and TRBJ1-3; D unresolved. The CDR3 covers 12 residues. Germline CDR1 SQVTM, CDR2 ANQGSEA. V was cut by 4 bases and J by 1 base, with 5 bases left in between. CDR3 sequence: CSVVGSGNTIYF. CDR3 nucleotide sequence: TGCAGCGTTGTGGGGTCTGGAAACACCATATATTTT.

This chain connects TRBV7-8 to TRBJ1-5; 8 bases line up with TRBD1. Germline V gives CDR1 SGHVS, CDR2 FQNEAQ. The CDR3 extends over 15 amino acids. Trimming removed 5 bases from V and 0 bases from J; junction bases left unmatched: 3. CDR3 in DNA: TGTGCCAGCAGCAGGGACAGGCTTAGCAATCAGCCCCAGCATTTT. Amino acid sequence: CASSRDRLSNQPQHF.

This rearrangement joins TRBV9 to TRBJ2-2; D not resolved. V was shortened by 4 bases and J by 2 bases, with 12 bases between the two germline ends. Germline V CDR1 and CDR2: SGDLS, YYNGEE. The CDR3 consists of 15 residues. The CDR3 DNA follows: TGTGCCAGCAGCACTGACCCTCTCAACACCGGGGAGCTGTTTTTT. Residues: CASSTDPLNTGELFF.

This rearrangement joins TRBV5-1 to TRBJ2-7, with TRBD1 matching 8 bases. V shed 5 bases, J shed 4 bases, and the junction held 11 bases outside the gene matches. Germline CDR1 and CDR2: SGHRS and YFSETQ. CDR3 length: 15 residues. The CDR3: CASRYDRGPHYEQYF. The CDR3 coding sequence is TGCGCCAGCAGGTATGACAGGGGCCCCCATTACGAGCAGTACTTC.

This clone was found once. This sequence joins TRBV27 and TRBJ2-2; D unresolved. CDR1 MNHEY and CDR2 SMNVEV come from the germline V gene (reference sequence). Trimming shortened V by 4 bases and J by 2 bases, and 11 bases separated the two germline ends. The CDR3 totals 15 residues. CDR3 DNA: TGTGCCAGCAGTTCCCAACAACCTAACACCGGGGAGCTGTTTTTT. Protein sequence: CASSSQQPNTGELFF.

The chain links TRBV6-5 to TRBJ1-5, with D unresolved. This CDR3 spans 14 amino acids. From germline, CDR1 is MNHEY and CDR2 SVGAGI. V was shortened by 4 bases and J by 2 bases, with 9 bases between the two germline ends. The CDR3 here is CASSWRGGNQPQHF. Written as DNA, the CDR3 is TGTGCCAGCAGTTGGCGCGGGGGCAATCAGCCCCAGCATTTT.

This chain joins TRBV5-1 and TRBJ2-1, with 10 bases matching TRBD2. V shed 3 bases and J 9 bases; nucleotides not matched to a gene: 9. Germline V gene lookup returns CDR1 SGHRS and CDR2 YFSETQ. CDR3 length: 15 amino acids. The CDR3 is CASSSRAGGLVEQFF. Here the CDR3 DNA reads TGCGCCAGCAGCTCGCGAGCGGGGGGGTTAGTTGAGCAGTTCTTC.

The chain joins TRBV27 to TRBJ2-1; TRBD2 matches 8 bases. V lost 7 bases and J lost 2; bases outside the gene matches: 16. Germline V CDR1 and CDR2: MNHEY, SMNVEV (reference sequence). There are 18 residues in the CDR3. CDR3 amino acids: CASKRAGDPGGAYNEQFF. The CDR3 DNA sequence: TGTGCCAGCAAGAGGGCAGGGGACCCGGGAGGGGCCTACAATGAGCAGTTCTTC.

V usage is TRBV11-2 and J usage is TRBJ2-7, with D perhaps given as TRBD1 or TRBD2 (6 bases each). The germline gives CDR1 SGHAT, CDR2 FQNNGV. V lost 5 bases and J 0 bases, leaving 14 bases between the germline ends. This CDR3 region has 15 residues. The CDR3 bases are TGTGCCAGCAGCCTAATGGGGGGCAGCTCCTACGAGCAGTACTTC. Translation gives CASSLMGGSSYEQYF.

The rearrangement uses TRBV6-5 and TRBJ1-5, with D uncertain. The germline CDR1 and CDR2 sequences are MNHEY and SVGAGI. The V end was cut by 6 bases, the J end by 6 bases, with 18 bases between. The CDR3 extends over 15 amino acids. The CDR3 is CASSPEVGFSQPQHF. The CDR3 nucleotides read TGTGCCAGCAGCCCCGAGGTGGGCTTTAGTCAGCCCCAGCATTTT.

The chain has TRBV27 and TRBJ1-3; TRBD1 might be the D (6 bases). V was shortened by 5 bases and J by 4 bases, with 18 bases between the two germline ends. The CDR3 totals 16 residues. Germline V gene lookup returns CDR1 MNHEY and CDR2 SMNVEV (reference sequence). The CDR3 DNA sequence: TGTGCCAGCAGTCCGCAGGGGCCTATATTGGGAAACACCATATATTTT. It specifies CASSPQGPILGNTIYF.

The genes are TRBV6-5 and TRBJ2-3; D possibly uses TRBD1 or TRBD2 (6 bases each). The CDR3 extends over 13 amino acids. From germline, CDR1 is MNHEY and CDR2 SVGAGI. The V end was cut by 7 bases, the J end by 4 bases, with 12 bases between. CDR3 sequence reads: CASTQGGSDTQYF. In nucleotides, the CDR3 is TGTGCCAGCACACAAGGGGGGTCAGATACGCAGTATTTT.

This clone was recorded only once. In nucleotides, the CDR3 is TGTGCCAGTAGTATGCTCTGGGGGGCGAGAGTCGAGCAGTACTTC. Protein: CASSMLWGARVEQYF. The V and J genes are TRBV19 and TRBJ2-7; D tentatively fits TRBD1 or TRBD2 (6 bases each). The CDR3 sequence is 15 residues long. V gave up 3 bases and J gave up 6 bases, with 18 bases separating them. Germline V gene data show CDR1 as LNHDA and CDR2 as SQIVND (reference sequence).

The chain uses TRBV9 and TRBJ2-1, with 11 bases fitting TRBD2. The trim removed 3 bases at V and 7 bases at J, leaving 9 bases unmatched. This CDR3 contains 16 residues. Per the germline V gene, CDR1 is SGDLS and CDR2 is YYNGEE. CDR3 region: CASSAIWSSGGNEQFF. As DNA, the CDR3 is TGTGCCAGCAGCGCAATTTGGTCTAGCGGGGGGAATGAGCAGTTCTTC.

This chain connects TRBV28 to TRBJ1-4, with D unresolved. Germline V gene data show CDR1 as MDHEN and CDR2 as SYDVKM. This CDR3 is 13 amino acids long. In nucleotides, the CDR3 is TGTGCTACCGGGAGGACGACTAATGAAAAACTGTTTTTT. Protein: CATGRTTNEKLFF.

This sequence joins TRBV7-2 and TRBJ1-2; 9 nucleotides agree with TRBD1. Germline V CDR1 and CDR2: SGHTA, FQGNSA. Losses at the gene ends were 0 bases for V and 8 bases for J; bases not matched to a gene: 10. This CDR3 has 16 residues. CDR3 in DNA: TGTGCCAGCAGCTTAGCACCGAGGGACAGGGTCGGAGGCTACACCTTC. Protein sequence: CASSLAPRDRVGGYTF.